The 20 T cell receptor beta chains presented below share a single source sample, sequenced in a study of blood T cell repertoires in COVID-19. Only in-frame clones appear in the TCRdb table, and some are missing; sequencing was by immunoSEQ multiplex PCR. Altogether 60,000 to 75,000 clones are present, roughly nine tenths being singletons, with the ten largest covering about 4%. The source material was peripheral blood. The receptors were gathered from a man between 70 and 80 years old with active COVID-19.

A single count supports this clone. This sequence joins TRBV30 and TRBJ1-4; possible D gene TRBD1, 6 bases. There are 12 residues in the CDR3. CDR1 is GTSNPN and CDR2 is SVGIG in the germline V gene (reference sequence). Deletions cut 2 bases from V and 11 bases from J, with 12 bases between. CDR3 protein: CAWSPPQGKLFF. For the CDR3, the DNA is TGTGCCTGGAGTCCCCCGCAGGGGAAACTGTTTTTT.

This clone was detected only a few times. The chain recombines TRBV30 with TRBJ1-3, with 8 nucleotides matching TRBD1. The CDR3 contains 18 residues. The ends lost 2 bases at V and 0 bases at J; junction bases unmatched: 12. Germline loops: CDR1 GTSNPN, CDR2 SVGIG (reference sequence). CDR3 sequence: CAWSRLTGTGRSGNTIYF. The CDR3 nucleotides are TGTGCCTGGAGTAGGCTCACCGGGACAGGTCGCTCTGGAAACACCATATATTTT.

The gene calls are TRBV18 and TRBJ2-3; a weak D match, TRBD1 (6 bases). Germline V gene data show CDR1 as KGHSH and CDR2 as LQKENI. CDR3 length: 14 residues. The V gene lost 6 bases and the J gene lost 2 bases, with 12 bases spanning the gap. The CDR3 loop reads CASSVQGITDTQYF. The DNA of the CDR3 is TGTGCCAGCTCGGTTCAGGGGATCACAGATACGCAGTATTTT.

The chain uses TRBV19 and TRBJ2-5; 8 positions match TRBD2. The length of the CDR3 is 15 residues. V lost 3 bases, J lost 5 bases, and 8 bases stayed unmatched. Germline CDR1 is LNHDA and CDR2 is SQIVND (reference sequence). CDR3 region: CASSISSGSRETQYF. The CDR3, as DNA: TGTGCCAGTAGTATTTCCAGCGGGAGTCGTGAGACCCAGTACTTC.

The chain has TRBV5-1 and TRBJ2-6; TRBD1 matches 7 bases. From germline, CDR1 is SGHRS and CDR2 YFSETQ. With V trimmed by 0 bases and J by 1 base, 10 bases remained unmatched. The CDR3 extends over 19 amino acids. CDR3 nucleotides: TGCGCCAGCAGCTTGGTCCAGGGGGTCTATTCGTCTGGGGCCAACGTCCTGACTTTC. This codes for CASSLVQGVYSSGANVLTF.

This clone came up a few times. The gene calls are TRBV6-1 and TRBJ1-3; the match to TRBD1 covers 8 bases. The CDR3 contains 16 residues. The V gene's germline CDR1 is MNHNS and CDR2 SASEGT. J was trimmed by 0 bases and V by 0 bases; bases with no gene match: 1. DNA for the CDR3: TGTGCCAGCAGTGAAGCGGGGACAGGCTCTGGAAACACCATATATTTT. This encodes CASSEAGTGSGNTIYF.

The CDR3 DNA is TGCGCCAGCAGTTCTAGCGCGGGGGAAGAGACCCAGTACTTC. Translation gives CASSSSAGEETQYF. V gene TRBV5-1 combines with J gene TRBJ2-5; 7 bases align to TRBD2. Trimming cost V 5 bases and J 3 bases; bases outside gene matches: 7. The length of the CDR3 is 14 residues. Germline V gene sequence: CDR1 SGHRS, CDR2 YFSETQ.

This clone was observed a few times. The chain joins TRBV11-2 to TRBJ2-7; D unresolved. This CDR3 has 16 amino acids. V lost 3 bases and J lost 1, with 16 bases in between. CDR1 is SGHAT, CDR2 FQNNGV, per germline. This chain's CDR3 is CASSLGPHAGSYEQYF. The CDR3 DNA sequence: TGTGCCAGCAGCTTGGGCCCCCACGCCGGATCCTACGAGCAGTACTTC.

The chain recombines TRBV7-3 with TRBJ2-2; 10 positions match TRBD2. Germline V lookup: CDR1 SGHTA, CDR2 FQGTGA. With 8 bases clipped from V and 4 bases from J, the junction kept 7 bases outside the gene matches. This CDR3 region has 15 residues. The CDR3 bases are TGTGCCAGCTCCCTAGCGGGAGATCTCACCGGGGAGCTGTTTTTT. Translating it yields CASSLAGDLTGELFF. The variable domain in full, completed from reference TRBV7-3 and TRBJ2-2, reads GAGVSQTPSNKVTEKGKYVELRCDPISGHTALYWYRQSLGQGPEFLIYFQGTGAADDSGLPNDRFFAVRPEGSVSTLKIQRTERGDSAVYLCASSLAGDLTGELFFGEGSRLTVL.

The chain has TRBV15 and TRBJ2-5, with a weak D call TRBD1 (6 bases). V lost 5 bases to trimming and J lost 5 bases, with 15 bases between them. The CDR3 length is 14 residues. Germline V gives CDR1 LNHNV, CDR2 YYDKDF (reference sequence). This CDR3 is CATSLTGQMETQYF. The CDR3, as DNA: TGTGCCACCAGCCTGACGGGACAAATGGAGACCCAGTACTTC.

The V call is TRBV12-3 or TRBV12-4, the J call TRBJ2-2; a weak D match, TRBD2 (6 bases). Trimming removed 6 bases at V and 7 bases at J, with 9 bases between. There are 12 residues in the CDR3. CDR3 in amino acids: CASRPEGGELFF. CDR3 DNA sequence: TGTGCCAGCAGGCCGGAGGGCGGGGAGCTGTTTTTT.

V gene TRBV19 combines with J gene TRBJ2-2; TRBD1 might be the D (6 bases). With 7 bases removed from V and 6 bases from J, the gap between germline ends came to 12 bases. This CDR3 spans 13 amino acids. Germline loops: CDR1 LNHDA, CDR2 SQIVND (reference sequence). DNA of the CDR3: TGTGCCAGTACCCCAGGGGTGCCCGGGGAGCTGTTTTTT. Encoded protein: CASTPGVPGELFF.

This chain links TRBV7-2 with TRBJ1-4; 10 positions agree with TRBD1. Germline-derived CDR1 and CDR2 are SGHTA and FQGNSA. CDR3 length equals 15 residues. Trimming cost V 1 base and J 7 bases; bases outside gene matches: 3. The CDR3 DNA reads TGTGCCAGCAGCTTAGATGGGACAGGGGTTGAAAAACTGTTTTTT. As protein: CASSLDGTGVEKLFF.

The V gene is TRBV7-9, the J gene TRBJ1-4, with a weak D call TRBD1 (5 bases). V lost 3 bases and J lost 8, with 16 bases in between. Germline values: CDR1 SEHNR, CDR2 FQNEAQ (reference sequence). This CDR3 has 15 residues. The CDR3 coding sequence is TGTGCCAGCAGCTTTGGGGGGACCCTGGGGGAAAAACTGTTTTTT. Its translation is CASSFGGTLGEKLFF.

The CDR3 loop reads CASSPYRGAYEQYF. The CDR3 nucleotides read TGCGCCAGCAGCCCCTACAGGGGGGCCTACGAGCAGTACTTC. V and J are TRBV5-1 and TRBJ2-7, with 8 nucleotides matching TRBD1. V trimming: 4 bases; J trimming: 2 bases; junction bases outside the gene matches: 5. The CDR3 is made up of 14 amino acids. Germline lookup yields CDR1 SGHRS and CDR2 YFSETQ.

The chain has TRBV5-4 and TRBJ2-5; 8 nucleotides agree with TRBD1. Germline assignment: CDR1 SGHNT and CDR2 YYREEE (reference sequence). The V segment lost 4 bases and the J segment 5 bases; nucleotides outside the gene matches: 10. The CDR3 contains 15 residues. This CDR3 reads CASSPDRGRAETQYF. CDR3 in DNA: TGTGCCAGCAGCCCCGACAGGGGACGGGCCGAGACCCAGTACTTC.

This chain links TRBV4-1 with TRBJ1-3; TRBD1 might be the D (5 bases). CDR3 size: 10 residues. Germline V CDR1 and CDR2: MGHRA, YSYEKL. The V gene lost 11 bases and the J gene lost 7 bases, with 9 bases spanning the gap. The CDR3 region has the DNA TGCGCCCCCCGGGGGAACACCATATATTTT. Protein product: CAPRGNTIYF.

V gene TRBV19 combines with J gene TRBJ1-2, with 7 positions matching TRBD1. J lost 8 bases, V lost 2 bases, and 14 bases had no gene match. The CDR3 contains 16 residues. Looked up from germline, CDR1 is LNHDA and CDR2 is SQIVND (reference sequence). The CDR3 protein is CASSIRGRQEVEGYTF. The DNA for the CDR3 is TGTGCCAGTAGTATAAGGGGGCGACAGGAGGTGGAAGGCTACACCTTC. Full variable domain (outside the CDR3, taken from reference TRBV19 and TRBJ1-2): DGGITQSPKYLFRKEGQNVTLSCEQNLNHDAMYWYRQDPGQGLRLIYYSQIVNDFQKGDIAEGYSVSREKKESFPLTVTSAQKNPTAFYLCASSIRGRQEVEGYTFGSGTRLTVV.

The gene calls are TRBV9 and TRBJ2-7; D might be TRBD1 (6 bases). The CDR3 runs 12 residues. Trimming left V 3 bases short and J 11 bases short, with 15 bases between. The V gene's germline CDR1 is SGDLS and CDR2 YYNGEE. The CDR3, as DNA: TGTGCCAGCAGCGCCGCCGAGGGGGAGAAGTACTTC. Encoded protein: CASSAAEGEKYF.

The chain has TRBV9 and TRBJ2-2, with 7 bases matching TRBD2. V was clipped by 4 bases and J by 6 bases; unmatched bases: 9. There are 15 residues in the CDR3. Germline V gives CDR1 SGDLS, CDR2 YYNGEE. The CDR3 sequence is CASSPGGSSPGELFF. The CDR3 nucleotides are TGTGCCAGCAGCCCGGGGGGATCTTCCCCCGGGGAGCTGTTTTTT.